A selection of T cell receptor beta chains follows, all from one sample in a study of blood T cells in healthy people across ages. TCRdb recomputed calls from the 5' RACE reads with MiXCR, one row per CDR3 protein. The sample has 1.5 million or so distinct CDR3 sequences; roughly 43% are singletons. Sequenced: blood. The receptors originated from a woman under 30 in good health. Both conserved end residues are part of each CDR3.

>NA|TRBV20-1
CKLDGGSGYEQYF
>NA|TRBV12-3/TRBV12-4
CASGGLAGSYEQYF
>TRBJ2-5|TRBV2
CAIEAGNDETQYF
>TRBJ2-7|TRBV7-8
CASSSPDRDYEQYF
>TRBJ2-1|TRBV4-3
CASSQEALYNEQFF
>TRBJ2-3|TRBV7-2
CASSFVAPDTQYF
>TRBJ2-1|TRBV7-2
CASSFALTGSNEQFF
>TRBJ2-1|TRBV20-1
CSARRVGGWYEQFF
>TRBJ1-2|TRBV29-1
CSVEVQAVYGYTF
>TRBJ2-5|TRBV4-3
CASSQESRGETQYF
>TRBJ2-1|TRBV7-3
CASSDGGVRAHEQFF
>TRBJ2-2|TRBV5-1
CASSLEVDLGFGELFF
>TRBJ1-2|TRBV6-5
CASSTGGHYGYTF
>TRBJ2-7|TRBV7-9
CASTGKGAGSYSYEQYF
>TRBJ2-1|TRBV6-5
CASSYSLLARGNEQFF
>TRBJ1-5|TRBV20-1
CSARGTGDQPQHF
>TRBJ1-1|TRBV7-9
CASSSPRIGRGRTEAFF
>TRBJ2-1|TRBV20-1
CSARASGVIGNEQFF
>TRBJ1-1|TRBV6-1
CASSGPDRAVTEAFF
>TRBJ2-7|TRBV27
CASSLGTSGRREQYF
>TRBJ1-2|TRBV12-3/TRBV12-4
CASSHAPRSYGYTF
>TRBJ1-2|TRBV28
CASSLGTAAYGYTF
>NA|TRBV9
CASSSSGVYNEQYF
>TRBJ2-3|TRBV28
CASSRSTGGNSDTQYF
>TRBJ2-2|TRBV9
CASRPGPNTGELFF
>TRBJ2-2|TRBV12-3/TRBV12-4
CASSPDSLNTGELFF
>TRBJ2-1|TRBV6-2/TRBV6-3
CASSYSRHIYSEQFF
>TRBJ1-2|TRBV20-1
CSTRLSEGYTF
>TRBJ1-5|TRBV20-1
CSASARVVQPQHF
>TRBJ2-7|TRBV25-1
CASSNPGTSGVQQYF